A selection of T cell receptor beta chains follows, all from one sample in a study of breast tumors, draining lymph nodes, adjacent tissues. TCRdb re-analysed the multiplex PCR reads in MiXCR, keeping a single row per CDR3 protein. The sample contains about 22,000 distinct CDR3 sequences, about 64% of which appear only once. What was sequenced was tumor-adjacent breast tissue. The receptors come from a female donor with breast cancer. Some clones in this sample may be carry-over from other donors' samples. Each CDR3 is given with its conserved first and last residue. The D gene is left open where the match is weak. Expanded clones get a size class; other rows say once, few or many, or leave the size out.

TRBJ1-3 TRBV20-1 - - CSARGTGSGNTIYF TGCAGTGCTAGAGGGACCGGCTCTGGAAACACCATATATTTT
TRBJ1-2 TRBV6-1 many TRBD1 CASQDRGHGYTF TGTGCCAGCCAGGACAGGGGGCACGGCTACACCTTC
TRBJ2-1 TRBV10-2 - - CASRDSGKAYNEQFF TGCGCCAGCAGGGACAGCGGGAAAGCGTACAATGAGCAGTTCTTC
TRBJ1-5 TRBV25-1 once - CASSEAGANQPQHF TGTGCCAGCAGTGAAGCAGGGGCAAATCAGCCCCAGCATTTT
TRBJ1-2 TRBV11-3 - - CASSLSRAADGYTF TGTGCCAGCAGCTTAAGTAGGGCAGCGGATGGCTACACCTTC
TRBJ1-6 TRBV7-9 - - CASSLQDSPLHF TGTGCCAGCAGCTTACAGGATTCACCCCTCCACTTT
TRBJ1-5 TRBV6-5 - TRBD1 CASSSGTGNMGQPQHF TGTGCCAGCAGTTCCGGGACAGGGAATATGGGACAGCCCCAGCATTTT
TRBJ1-3 TRBV9 - - CASSATASGNTIYF TGTGCCAGCAGCGCGACAGCCTCTGGAAACACCATATATTTT
TRBJ1-2 TRBV6-5 medium-sized TRBD1 CASRAGTGTRNTF TGTGCCAGCAGGGCCGGGACAGGGACACGCAACACCTTC
TRBJ1-2 TRBV6-6 - - CASSYSNYGYTF TGTGCCAGCAGTTACTCGAACTATGGCTACACCTTC
TRBJ2-1 TRBV15 few TRBD2 CATSRDDGGLDRDEQFF TGTGCCACCAGCAGAGACGATGGGGGACTAGATCGCGATGAGCAGTTCTTC
TRBJ2-3 TRBV4-3 - - CASSQRGGFDTQYF TGCGCCAGCAGCCAAAGGGGGGGGTTTGATACGCAGTATTTT
TRBJ2-7 TRBV5-1 - TRBD1 CASSRGQGIYEQYF TGCGCCAGCAGCAGGGGACAGGGCATCTACGAGCAGTACTTC
TRBJ1-4 TRBV5-5 many TRBD1 CASSPKTGVTNEKLFF TGTGCCAGCAGCCCGAAAACAGGGGTCACTAATGAAAAACTGTTTTTT
TRBJ1-2 TRBV12-3/TRBV12-4 - - CASSTGYSNYGYTF TGTGCCAGCAGTACAGGGTATTCTAACTATGGCTACACCTTC
TRBJ2-5 TRBV20-1 - TRBD2 CSSLPGLEETQYF TGCAGTTCACTACCGGGACTAGAGGAGACCCAGTACTTC
TRBJ2-1 TRBV29-1 medium-sized TRBD2 CSVRTSGLPQAYNEQFF TGCAGCGTTCGGACTAGCGGGCTTCCCCAGGCCTACAATGAGCAGTTCTTC
TRBJ1-2 TRBV7-9 - - CASRPWDTPYGYTF TGTGCCAGCAGGCCTTGGGACACTCCTTATGGCTACACCTTC
TRBJ2-1 TRBV6-2/TRBV6-3 many - CASSYWVGVEQFF TGTGCCAGCAGTTACTGGGTCGGGGTCGAGCAGTTCTTC
TRBJ2-7 TRBV11-2 - - CASSFQGGEQYF TGTGCCAGCAGCTTCCAGGGGGGCGAGCAGTACTTC
TRBJ2-6 TRBV20-1 once - CSASYTGANVLTF TGCAGTGCTAGCTACACTGGGGCCAACGTCCTGACTTTC
TRBJ2-2 TRBV9 - - CASSQADWVSNTGELFF TGTGCCAGCAGCCAAGCTGACTGGGTATCGAACACCGGGGAGCTGTTTTTT
TRBJ1-4 TRBV15 - - CAYASGATNEKLFF TGTGCCTACGCTAGCGGAGCAACTAATGAAAAACTGTTTTTT
TRBJ1-1 TRBV27 - - CASSWFAGAKNTEAFF TGTGCCAGCAGTTGGTTCGCAGGGGCGAAGAACACTGAAGCTTTCTTT
TRBJ2-7 TRBV6-6 - - CASSRGVSYEQYF TGTGCCAGCTCGCGGGGTGTCTCCTACGAGCAGTACTTC
TRBJ2-3 TRBV2 many - CASSTSSFTDTQYF TGTGCCAGCAGTACTAGTAGTTTCACAGATACGCAGTATTTT
TRBJ1-6 TRBV29-1 - - CSVRESSYNSPLHF TGCAGCGTTCGGGAGAGCTCCTATAATTCACCCCTCCACTTT
TRBJ2-2 TRBV7-3 - TRBD2 CAGSLTSTPYNEQFF TGTGCCGGCAGCTTGACTAGCACCCCTTACAATGAGCAGTTTTTT
TRBJ1-4 TRBV24-1 - - CATSASGSATNEKLFF TGTGCCACCAGTGCCTCCGGGAGTGCAACTAATGAAAAACTGTTTTTT
TRBJ2-7 TRBV19 medium-sized TRBD2 CASNNPGGRTYEQYF TGTGCCAGTAACAACCCCGGCGGGAGGACCTACGAGCAGTACTTC
TRBJ1-2 TRBV28 - - CASRQGQYGYTF TGTGCCAGCAGGCAAGGACAGTATGGCTACACCTTC
TRBJ1-6 TRBV7-9 - - CASSPRNQGSPLHF TGTGCCAGCAGCCCGCGAAACCAGGGTTCACCCCTCCACTTT
TRBJ2-1 TRBV5-1 - - CASSSYWTEQFF TGCGCCAGCAGCTCCTACTGGACTGAGCAGTTCTTC
TRBJ2-7 TRBV20-1 medium-sized - CSARQGNAYEQYF TGCAGTGCTAGACAGGGTAATGCCTACGAGCAGTACTTC
TRBJ2-5 TRBV20-1 - - CSASPGGETQYF TGCAGTGCTAGCCCTGGGGGAGAGACCCAGTACTTC
TRBJ1-1 TRBV4-3 many - CASSQDHTSTEAFF TGCGCCAGCAGCCAAGATCACACGAGCACTGAAGCTTTCTTT
TRBJ1-4 TRBV2 - - CASSEEAWGGEKLFF TGTGCCAGCAGTGAAGAGGCGTGGGGTGGTGAAAAACTGTTTTTT